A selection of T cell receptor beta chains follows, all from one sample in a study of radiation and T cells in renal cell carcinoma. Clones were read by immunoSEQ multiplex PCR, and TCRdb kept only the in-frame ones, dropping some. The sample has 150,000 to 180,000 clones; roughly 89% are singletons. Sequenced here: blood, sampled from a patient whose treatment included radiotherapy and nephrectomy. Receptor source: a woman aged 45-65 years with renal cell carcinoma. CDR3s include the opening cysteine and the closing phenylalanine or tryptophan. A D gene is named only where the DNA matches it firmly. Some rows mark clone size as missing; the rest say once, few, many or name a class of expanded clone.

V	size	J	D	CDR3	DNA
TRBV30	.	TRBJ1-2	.	CAWSPGHISYGYTF	TGTGCCTGGAGTCCCGGCCACATAAGCTATGGCTACACCTTC
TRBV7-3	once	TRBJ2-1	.	CASSTSGGATYNEQFF	TGTGCCAGCAGCACCTCAGGCGGGGCCACTTACAATGAGCAGTTCTTC
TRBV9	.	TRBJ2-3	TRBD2	CASSVGSGNSDTQYF	TGTGCCAGCAGCGTAGGTAGCGGGAACTCAGATACGCAGTATTTT
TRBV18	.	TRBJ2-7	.	CASSPGDPYEQYF	TGTGCCAGCTCACCAGGGGACCCCTACGAGCAGTACTTC
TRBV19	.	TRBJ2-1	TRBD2	CASSATSGSYNEQFF	TGTGCCAGTAGTGCAACTAGCGGCTCCTACAATGAGCAGTTCTTC
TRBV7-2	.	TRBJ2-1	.	CASSPDQSSYNEQFF	TGTGCCAGCAGCCCGGACCAAAGCTCCTACAATGAGCAGTTCTTC
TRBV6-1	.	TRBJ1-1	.	CASRDWGGSDTEAFF	TGTGCCAGCAGAGACTGGGGGGGCTCGGACACTGAAGCTTTCTTT
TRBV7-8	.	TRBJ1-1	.	CASSLLRATEAFF	TGTGCCAGCAGCTTATTACGGGCCACTGAAGCTTTCTTT
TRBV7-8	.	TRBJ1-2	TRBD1	CASSLEPTRGNYGYTF	TGTGCCAGCAGCTTAGAGCCAACCAGGGGGAACTATGGCTACACCTTC
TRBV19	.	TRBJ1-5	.	CASILSNQPQHF	TGTGCCAGTATTTTAAGCAATCAGCCCCAGCATTTT
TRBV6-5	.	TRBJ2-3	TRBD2	CASSYGLAGGTDTQYF	TGTGCCAGCAGTTACGGGCTAGCGGGAGGCACAGATACGCAGTATTTT
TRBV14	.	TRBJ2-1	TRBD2	CASSQDILAGGLDEQFF	TGTGCCAGCAGCCAAGATATCCTAGCGGGGGGCTTGGATGAGCAGTTCTTC
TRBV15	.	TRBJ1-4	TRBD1	CATSRDLVGTEINEKLFF	TGTGCCACCAGCAGAGATTTAGTCGGGACAGAGATTAATGAAAAACTGTTTTTT
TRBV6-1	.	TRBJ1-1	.	CASSEMRPNTEAFF	TGTGCCAGCAGTGAAATGAGACCGAACACTGAAGCTTTCTTT
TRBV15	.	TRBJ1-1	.	CATREGLSVMNTEAFF	TGTGCCACCAGAGAGGGACTGAGCGTTATGAACACTGAAGCTTTCTTT
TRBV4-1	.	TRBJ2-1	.	CASSQVGRGFYNEQFF	TGCGCCAGCAGCCAAGTCGGTCGGGGGTTTTACAATGAGCAGTTCTTC
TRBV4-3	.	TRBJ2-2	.	CASSQVRGSANTGELFF	TGCGCCAGCAGCCAAGTCCGGGGATCTGCGAACACCGGGGAGCTGTTTTTT
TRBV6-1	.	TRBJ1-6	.	CATAPAGGVGSPLHF	TGTGCCACCGCCCCGGCAGGCGGGGTAGGTTCACCCCTCCACTTT
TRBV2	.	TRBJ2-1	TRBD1	CASTMQGAPYNEQFF	TGTGCCAGCACCATGCAGGGGGCACCGTACAATGAGCAGTTCTTC
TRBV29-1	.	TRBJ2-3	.	CSTRSVNSDTQYF	TGCAGCACAAGGTCCGTAAACTCAGATACGCAGTATTTT
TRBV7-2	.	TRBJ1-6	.	CASSLVGGYNSPLHF	TGTGCCAGCAGCTTGGTTGGGGGTTATAATTCACCCCTCCACTTT
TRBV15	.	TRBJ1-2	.	CATSKETSTGGYTF	TGTGCCACCAGCAAGGAGACCAGCACCGGTGGCTACACCTTC
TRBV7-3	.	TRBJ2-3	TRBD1	CASSRQGFVTDTQYF	TGTGCCAGCAGCCGACAGGGTTTTGTCACAGATACGCAGTATTTT